One sample yielded the 13 T cell receptor beta chains listed below, sequenced in a study of CD4 T cells in relation to SARS-CoV-2 and coronaviruses. TCRdb's copy holds only in-frame clones and misses some; the assay was immunoSEQ multiplex PCR. The sample holds some 11,000 clones, about 79% seen once. What these receptors recognize is not known. The unexposed donors gave CD4+ T cells in about 2010-2019, prior to COVID-19. After roughly 9 days of culture, CD4+ T cells were isolated. The material sequenced was CD4+ T cells from PBMCs, cultured in vitro. These receptors all come from a human donor in good health.

The gene calls are TRBV19 and TRBJ2-5; TRBD1 might be the D (5 bases). This CDR3 comprises 13 residues. In germline, CDR1 is LNHDA, CDR2 SQIVND (reference sequence). The V gene lost 4 bases and the J gene lost 4 bases, with 10 bases spanning the gap. CDR3 bases: TGTGCCAGTAGTAGACAGCACGGAGAGACCCAGTACTTC. This gives the protein CASSRQHGETQYF.

The chain has TRBV6-5 and TRBJ2-7, with 7 positions matching TRBD2. V was clipped by 9 bases and J by 4 bases; unmatched bases: 9. Germline V gene data show CDR1 as MNHEY and CDR2 as SVGAGI. The CDR3 extends over 13 amino acids. Written as DNA, the CDR3 is TGTGCCAGGCCGGGACTACTATTTTACGAGCAGTACTTC. It codes for CARPGLLFYEQYF.

The genes are TRBV3-1 (or the pseudogene TRBV3-2) and TRBJ1-2; D call uncertain. CDR1 is LGHDT, CDR2 YNNKEL, per germline (reference sequence). The CDR3 has 16 residues. V was cut by 2 bases and J by 0 bases, with 13 bases left in between. The chain's CDR3 is CASSQWTAETNYGYTF. Written as DNA, the CDR3 is TGTGCCAGCAGCCAATGGACGGCAGAGACTAACTATGGCTACACCTTC.

The rearrangement joins TRBV18 to TRBJ1-5, with D possibly TRBD1 on 6 matching bases. The V and J ends lost 6 bases and 6 bases respectively, with 18 bases between them. CDR1 KGHSH and CDR2 LQKENI come from the germline V gene. This CDR3 region has 15 residues. For the CDR3, the DNA is TGTGCCAGCTCGTTACAGGGAGGGTTGGGTCAGCCCCAGCATTTT. Translation gives CASSLQGGLGQPQHF.

The genes are TRBV19 and TRBJ2-3, with D tentatively TRBD1 (6 bases). There are 14 residues in the CDR3. Between the trimmed V and J ends, which lost 8 bases and 2 bases, there was a span of 14 bases. The V gene's germline CDR1 is LNHDA and CDR2 SQIVND (reference sequence). The CDR3 DNA reads as TGTGCCAGTCGGGACCCAGGGGACACAGATACGCAGTATTTT. Translation: CASRDPGDTDTQYF.

The chain recombines TRBV4-2 with TRBJ1-3; D might be TRBD1 (6 bases). Germline CDR1 is LGHNA and CDR2 is YNFKEQ. The CDR3 loop spans 18 amino acids. Trimming took 1 base from V and 0 from J, leaving 16 bases between them. CDR3 sequence reads: CASSQARTGPYSGNTIYF. The CDR3, as DNA: TGTGCCAGCAGCCAAGCGAGAACAGGGCCCTACTCTGGAAACACCATATATTTT.

The chain has TRBV7-8 and TRBJ2-2; D not certain. Germline V gene data show CDR1 as SGHVS and CDR2 as FQNEAQ. The CDR3 is made up of 14 amino acids. V lost 2 bases and J lost 4, with 8 bases in between. As DNA, the CDR3 is TGTGCCAGCAGCTTATTGAGCTCCACCGGGGAGCTGTTTTTT. It specifies CASSLLSSTGELFF.

The rearrangement joins TRBV7-2 to TRBJ2-2; 11 bases are shared with TRBD1. The CDR3 is 15 amino acids. J gave up 5 bases and V 4 bases, and 3 bases lay outside the gene matches. CDR1 SGHTA and CDR2 FQGNSA come from the germline V gene. The CDR3 DNA reads TGTGCCAGCAGCTCCGGACAGGGGGCTACCGGGGAGCTGTTTTTT. Translation gives CASSSGQGATGELFF.

The chain uses TRBV18 and TRBJ2-7; TRBD1 is a possible D gene (5 bases). Looked up from germline, CDR1 is KGHSH and CDR2 is LQKENI. Trimming took 0 bases from V and 6 from J, leaving 15 bases between them. The CDR3 has 15 amino acids. The CDR3 loop reads CASSPPVGRDIEQYF. The CDR3 DNA reads as TGTGCCAGCTCACCACCGGTGGGCAGGGATATCGAGCAGTACTTC.

V gene TRBV7-2 combines with J gene TRBJ2-1, with 10 bases matching TRBD2. Per germline, CDR1 SGHTA and CDR2 FQGNSA. V lost 1 base, J lost 7 bases, and 10 bases stayed unmatched. The CDR3 sequence is 17 residues long. CDR3 residues: CASSLVSSGGARNEQFF. DNA of the CDR3: TGTGCCAGCAGCTTAGTTTCCAGCGGGGGGGCCAGGAATGAGCAGTTCTTC. The full variable domain, rest sourced from reference TRBV7-2 and TRBJ2-1, is GAGVSQSPSNKVTEKGKDVELRCDPISGHTALYWYRQSLGQGLEFLIYFQGNSAPDKSGLPSDRFSAERTGGSVSTLTIQRTQQEDSAVYLCASSLVSSGGARNEQFFGPGTRLTVL.

The rearrangement uses TRBV3-1 (or the pseudogene TRBV3-2) and TRBJ2-3, with D uncertain. Germline V gives CDR1 LGHDT, CDR2 YNNKEL (reference sequence). V lost 1 base, J lost 7 bases, and 15 bases lay in between. The CDR3 runs to 15 residues. CDR3 sequence (DNA): TGTGCCAGCAGCCAAGGTTCAGGTCCCAGGAATACGCAGTATTTT. Protein product: CASSQGSGPRNTQYF.

This clone was recorded once. V usage is TRBV18 and J usage is TRBJ2-7; D gene unclear. Germline lookup yields CDR1 KGHSH and CDR2 LQKENI. Trimming stripped 3 bases from V and 2 bases from J, with 8 bases between. The CDR3 loop spans 13 amino acids. CDR3 bases: TGTGCCAGCTCACCTGTTCGCGCCTACGAGCAGTACTTC. Encoded protein: CASSPVRAYEQYF.

This clone occurred once. This chain links TRBV7-2 with TRBJ2-3, with 14 bases lining up with TRBD2. The CDR3 length is 16 residues. The germline CDR1 and CDR2 sequences are SGHTA and FQGNSA. The V and J ends lost 3 bases and 1 base, in that order; junction bases with no gene match: 0. Here the CDR3 DNA reads TGTGCCAGCAGCTTGGGACTAGCGGGGGGCACAGATACGCAGTATTTT. Translating it yields CASSLGLAGGTDTQYF.